The clone carrying this T cell receptor beta chain was seen more than once but under ten times. Its antigen is currently unknown. cDNA molecules carried unique molecular identifiers, and template switching added a universal primer site. TCRdb analysed the 5' RACE reads with MiXCR anew, one entry per CDR3 protein. Among about 200,000 distinct CDR3 sequences, about 15% were seen once, and the ten largest hold over 35%. The sample is drawn from a study of identical twins. Whole-study findings and limits: Twins showed weaker excess sharing in their beta out-of-frame sequences.

Trimming cost V 5 bases and J 7 bases, with 12 bases left between them. Germline lookup yields CDR1 MNHEY and CDR2 SVGEGT. The CDR3 loop spans 12 amino acids. The sample was also reused in another study, on T cells expressing NK-cell markers. That source notes: Seven of the eight sequenced donors were HCMV-seropositive; one was seronegative. Of CD8+ T cells, about 1.0-8% belonged to dominant NKG2C+ clonotypes in five to seven donors.

This rearrangement joins TRBV6-2 or TRBV6-3 to TRBJ2-7, with D tentatively TRBD2 (6 bases). The receptor's source is a woman aged 18-35 years in good health. Sequenced input: CD8+ T cells sorted from blood. For the CDR3, the DNA is TGTGCCAGCAGTCCGCTGGCGGGGGAGCAGTACTTC. As protein: CASSPLAGEQYF.